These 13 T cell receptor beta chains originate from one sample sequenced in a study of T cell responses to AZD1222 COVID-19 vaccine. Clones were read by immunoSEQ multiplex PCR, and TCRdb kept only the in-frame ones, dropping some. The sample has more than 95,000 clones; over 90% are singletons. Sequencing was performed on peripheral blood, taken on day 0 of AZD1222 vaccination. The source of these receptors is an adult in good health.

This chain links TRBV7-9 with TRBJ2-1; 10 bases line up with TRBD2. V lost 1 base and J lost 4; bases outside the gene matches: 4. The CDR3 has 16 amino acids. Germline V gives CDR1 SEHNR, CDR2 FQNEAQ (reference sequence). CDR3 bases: TGTGCCAGCAGCTTAGTGAGGACTAGCGGTTACAATGAGCAGTTCTTC. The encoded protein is CASSLVRTSGYNEQFF.

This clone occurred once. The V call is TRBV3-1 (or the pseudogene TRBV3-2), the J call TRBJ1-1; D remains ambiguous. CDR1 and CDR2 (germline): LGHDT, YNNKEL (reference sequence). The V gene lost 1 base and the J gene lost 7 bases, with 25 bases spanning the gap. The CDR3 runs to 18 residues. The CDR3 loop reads CASSQVQWEPEWTGEAFF. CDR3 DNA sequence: TGTGCCAGCAGCCAAGTTCAATGGGAGCCAGAATGGACGGGTGAAGCTTTCTTT.

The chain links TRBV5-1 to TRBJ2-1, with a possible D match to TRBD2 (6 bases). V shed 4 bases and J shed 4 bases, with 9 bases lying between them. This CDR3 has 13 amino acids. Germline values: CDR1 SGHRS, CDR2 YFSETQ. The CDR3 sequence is CASSEGRYNEQFF. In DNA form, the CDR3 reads TGCGCCAGCAGCGAGGGGAGGTACAATGAGCAGTTCTTC. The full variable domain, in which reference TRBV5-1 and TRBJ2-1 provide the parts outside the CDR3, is KAGVTQTPRYLIKTRGQQVTLSCSPISGHRSVSWYQQTPGQGLQFLFEYFSETQRNKGNFPGRFSGRQFSNSRSEMNVSTLELGDSALYLCASSEGRYNEQFFGPGTRLTVL.

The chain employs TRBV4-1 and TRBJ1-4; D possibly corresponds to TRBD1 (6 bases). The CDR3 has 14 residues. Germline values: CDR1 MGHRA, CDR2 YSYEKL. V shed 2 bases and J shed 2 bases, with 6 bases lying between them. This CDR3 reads CASSQTGTNEKLFF. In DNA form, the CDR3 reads TGCGCCAGCAGCCAAACAGGGACTAATGAAAAACTGTTTTTT.

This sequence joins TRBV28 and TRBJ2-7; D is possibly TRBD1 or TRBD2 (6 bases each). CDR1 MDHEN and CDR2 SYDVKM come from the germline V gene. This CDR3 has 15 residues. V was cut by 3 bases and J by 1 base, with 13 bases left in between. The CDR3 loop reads CASSLRGGPSYEQYF. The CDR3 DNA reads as TGTGCCAGCAGTTTGAGAGGGGGGCCTTCCTACGAGCAGTACTTC.

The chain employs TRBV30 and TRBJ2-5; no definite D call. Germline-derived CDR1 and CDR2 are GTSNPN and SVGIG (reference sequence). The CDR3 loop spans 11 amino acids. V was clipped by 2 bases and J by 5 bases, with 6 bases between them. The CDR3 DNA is TGTGCCTGGAGTCTGAAGGAGACCCAGTACTTC. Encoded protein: CAWSLKETQYF.

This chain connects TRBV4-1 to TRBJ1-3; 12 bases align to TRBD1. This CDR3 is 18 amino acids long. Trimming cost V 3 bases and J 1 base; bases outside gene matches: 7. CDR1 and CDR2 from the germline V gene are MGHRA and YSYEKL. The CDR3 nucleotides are TGCGCCAGCAGCCAGGGGGGGACAGGGGGCTTTTCTGGAAACACCATATATTTT. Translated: CASSQGGTGGFSGNTIYF.

CDR3 DNA: TGCAGCTCACGTTACGTCCGGACAGGGAAAGGAGATACGCAGTATTTT. This sequence encodes CSSRYVRTGKGDTQYF. This rearrangement joins TRBV29-1 to TRBJ2-3; 8 nucleotides line up with TRBD1. CDR1 SQVTM and CDR2 ANQGSEA come from the germline V gene. This CDR3 has 16 residues. V shed 8 bases and J 5 bases; nucleotides not matched to a gene: 18.

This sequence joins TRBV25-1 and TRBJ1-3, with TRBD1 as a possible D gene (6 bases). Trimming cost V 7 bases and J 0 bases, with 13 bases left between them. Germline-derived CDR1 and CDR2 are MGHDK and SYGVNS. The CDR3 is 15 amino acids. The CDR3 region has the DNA TGTGCCAGCACCCTCGGGACACTCTCTGGAAACACCATATATTTT. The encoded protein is CASTLGTLSGNTIYF.

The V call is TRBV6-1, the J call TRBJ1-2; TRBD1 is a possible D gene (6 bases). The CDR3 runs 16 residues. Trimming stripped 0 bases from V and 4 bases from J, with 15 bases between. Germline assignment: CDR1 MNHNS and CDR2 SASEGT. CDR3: CASSEATGQVFYGYTF. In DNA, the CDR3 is TGTGCCAGCAGTGAAGCGACGGGACAAGTTTTCTATGGCTACACCTTC.

The CDR3 region has the DNA TGTGCCAGCAGCCTTCATCCAGGACGTAGAGATGGCTACACCTTC. It codes for CASSLHPGRRDGYTF. This rearrangement joins TRBV4-2 to TRBJ1-2, with D unresolved. Trimming shortened V by 4 bases and J by 6 bases, and 18 bases separated the two germline ends. This CDR3 comprises 15 residues. Germline values: CDR1 LGHNA, CDR2 YNFKEQ.

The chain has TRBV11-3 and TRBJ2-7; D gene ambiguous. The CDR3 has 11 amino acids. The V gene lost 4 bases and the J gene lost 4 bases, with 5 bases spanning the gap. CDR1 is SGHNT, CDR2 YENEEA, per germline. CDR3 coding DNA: TGTGCCAGCAGCTCGGGTTACGAGCAGTACTTC. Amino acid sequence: CASSSGYEQYF.

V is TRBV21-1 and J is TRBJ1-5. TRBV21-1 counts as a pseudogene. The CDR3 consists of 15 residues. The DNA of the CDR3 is TGTGCCAGCAGCAAAAGAGGTTATAGCAATCAGCCCCAGCATTTT. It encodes CASSKRGYSNQPQHF.